Presented here are 26 T cell receptor beta chains from one specimen sequenced in a study of CD8+CD57+ T cells in acquired aplastic anemia. Genomic DNA served as template for TCR beta VDJ and CDR3 profiling. From the reads, TCRdb called clonotypes with MiXCR, one entry per CDR3 protein. The sample lists about 200,000 distinct CDR3 sequences; roughly 45% were seen once. It was patients with CD8+CD57+ cell expansion by flow cytometry who were chosen for sequencing. Sequenced input: sorted CD4+, CD8+, or CD8+CD57+ T cells (not recorded which) from PBMCs. These receptors all stem from a human donor with aplastic anemia.

This clonotype was seen just once. V gene TRBV19 combines with J gene TRBJ2-7; maybe TRBD1 (6 bases). Germline V gene sequence: CDR1 LNHDA, CDR2 SQIVND (reference sequence). Trimming took off 2 bases at V and 0 bases at J, with 11 bases between the two ends. This CDR3 has 15 residues. The CDR3 nucleotides read TGTGCCAGTAGTATACGTCGGGACACCTCCTACGAGCAGTACTTC. This codes for CASSIRRDTSYEQYF.

At least ten counts were recorded for this clonotype. The chain recombines TRBV5-1 with TRBJ1-1; D may be TRBD1 (6 bases). Germline lookup yields CDR1 SGHRS and CDR2 YFSETQ. V lost 1 base, J lost 3 bases, and 13 bases lay in between. The CDR3 runs to 15 residues. For the CDR3, the DNA is TGCGCCAGCAGCTTGAGGGGGGGGGGTGACACTGAAGCTTTCTTT. Its protein product is CASSLRGGGDTEAFF.

There are a few counts of this clonotype. A much larger clone differs by one base, so this may be a read error. This is likely a read error, given that the CDR3 carries no conserved phenylalanine or tryptophan at its end. V and J are TRBV9 and TRBJ1-2, with 7 nucleotides matching TRBD1. Looked up from germline, CDR1 is SGDLS and CDR2 is YYNGEE. J gave up 2 bases and V 5 bases, and 12 bases lay outside the gene matches. This CDR3 region has 16 residues. CDR3 in amino acids: CASSSPTDRENYGYTY. The CDR3 nucleotides read TGTGCCAGCAGTTCCCCAACCGACAGGGAGAACTATGGCTACACCTAC.

The J gene is TRBJ2-7, the V gene TRBV24-1; 8 bases are shared with TRBD2. This CDR3 is built from 20 residues. With V trimmed by 2 bases and J by 3 bases, 20 bases remained unmatched. Germline V gene data show CDR1 as KGHDR and CDR2 as SFDVKD. CDR3 DNA: TGTGCCACCAGTGATTCCCCCCCAGAACTTGGGAAAGCGGGAGTCTACGAGCAGTACTTC. Its protein is CATSDSPPELGKAGVYEQYF.

The chain carries TRBV5-6 and TRBJ2-3, with 8 bases aligning to TRBD1. The V and J ends lost 3 bases and 3 bases, in that order; junction bases with no gene match: 3. CDR3 length: 14 residues. The germline V gene encodes CDR1 SGHDT and CDR2 YYEEEE. The CDR3 protein is CASSSQGATDTQYF. The CDR3, as DNA: TGTGCCAGCAGCTCCCAGGGGGCGACAGATACGCAGTATTTT.

With respect to this clonotype: Its ends do not fully match the called genes, so a read error is possible. This chain links TRBV15 with TRBJ2-1; 7 nucleotides align to TRBD1. The V gene's germline CDR1 is LNHNV and CDR2 YYDKDF (reference sequence). The CDR3 is 15 residues long. The CDR3 is CAASNRDSTYNEQFF. In DNA, the CDR3 is TGTGCCGCCAGCAACCGGGACAGCACCTACAATGAGCAGTTCTTC.

This clonotype occurred many times. The V call is TRBV7-9, the J call TRBJ1-1, with D maybe TRBD1 (6 bases). Germline V gene data show CDR1 as SEHNR and CDR2 as FQNEAQ (reference sequence). The CDR3 is made up of 12 amino acids. V was clipped by 5 bases and J by 10 bases, with 14 bases between them. The CDR3 loop reads CASSLPGTSAFF. The CDR3 coding sequence is TGTGCCAGCAGCCTCCCCGGGACATCAGCTTTCTTT. Variable domain in full (rest from reference TRBV7-9 and TRBJ1-1): DTGVSQNPRHKITKRGQNVTFRCDPISEHNRLYWYRQTLGQGPEFLTYFQNEAQLEKSRLLSDRFSAERPKGSFSTLEIQRTEQGDSAMYLCASSLPGTSAFFGQGTRLTVV.

The table lists this clonotype with many counts. The gene calls are TRBV30 and TRBJ2-7, with D hard to call. The CDR3 loop spans 12 amino acids. From germline, CDR1 is GTSNPN and CDR2 SVGIG (reference sequence). Trimming removed 7 bases from V and 7 bases from J, with 17 bases in between. CDR3 nucleotide sequence: TGTGCCTCCTCGGCCTCCATGGGGGAGCAGTACTTC. This sequence encodes CASSASMGEQYF.

This clonotype has a count of ten or more. The chain employs TRBV6-5 and TRBJ2-3, with TRBD2 matching over 9 bases. Germline lookup yields CDR1 MNHEY and CDR2 SVGAGI. The CDR3 is made up of 16 amino acids. V dropped 2 bases and J dropped 4; count of bases not matched to a gene: 7. CDR3: CASSYQAGGQSDTQYF. CDR3 bases: TGTGCCAGCAGTTACCAGGCGGGGGGGCAGTCAGATACGCAGTATTTT.

This clonotype was seen repeatedly, ten times or more. V gene TRBV3-1 combines with J gene TRBJ1-6; D not certain. Germline CDR1 is LGHDT and CDR2 is YNNKEL (reference sequence). Trimming took off 2 bases at V and 9 bases at J, with 8 bases between the two ends. This CDR3 comprises 13 residues. In nucleotides, the CDR3 is TGTGCCAGCAGCCAATCGATAAGTTCACCCCTCCACTTT. Translated, it gives CASSQSISSPLHF.

The chain combines TRBV4-1 with TRBJ1-1, with no clear D. V was clipped by 1 base and J by 1 base, with 10 bases between them. CDR1 is MGHRA, CDR2 YSYEKL, per germline. The CDR3 has 15 amino acids. In nucleotides, the CDR3 is TGCGCCAGCAGCCAAGTTCGGTCATCGAACACTGAAGCTTTCTTT. Translated: CASSQVRSSNTEAFF.

In the case of this clonotype: Given a much more abundant clone one base away, this may be a read error. The rearrangement links TRBV7-9 to TRBJ1-6; D perhaps matches TRBD1 (6 bases). Germline V gene sequence: CDR1 SEHNR, CDR2 FQNEAQ (reference sequence). The CDR3 spans 15 residues. CDR3 bases: TGTGCCCGCAGCTTGTATCCAGGGGCTAAATCACCCCTCCACTTT. Protein sequence: CARSLYPGAKSPLHF.

The V call is TRBV7-9, the J call TRBJ1-1, with D unclear. CDR1 is SEHNR, CDR2 FQNEAQ, per germline (reference sequence). V dropped 4 bases and J dropped 2 bases, with 8 bases sitting between them. The CDR3 runs 13 residues. The CDR3 reads CASSWADNTEAFF. In DNA form, the CDR3 reads TGTGCCAGCAGCTGGGCAGACAACACTGAAGCTTTCTTT.

This clonotype was detected ten times or more. The rearrangement links TRBV20-1 to TRBJ2-3; 8 bases agree with TRBD1. With 2 bases clipped from V and 1 base from J, the junction kept 5 bases outside the gene matches. The germline gives CDR1 DFQATT, CDR2 SNEGSKA (reference sequence). This CDR3 is 15 amino acids long. The CDR3 is CSARRPGQGTDTQYF. CDR3 DNA sequence: TGCAGTGCTAGACGACCGGGACAGGGCACAGATACGCAGTATTTT.

This clonotype was counted a single time. A much larger clone differs from this one at a single base, so this may be a read error. V gene TRBV7-3 combines with J gene TRBJ2-7, with 7 positions matching TRBD1. Germline V gene data show CDR1 as SGHTA and CDR2 as FQGTGA. The CDR3 length is 16 residues. The CDR3 reads CASSLDGDSGSYGQYF. The CDR3 DNA reads as TGTGCCAGCAGCCTCGATGGGGACAGTGGGTCCTACGGGCAGTACTTC.

The sample holds a few counts of this clonotype. The chain uses TRBV3-1 and TRBJ1-5; possible D gene TRBD1, 6 bases. V lost 1 base to trimming and J lost 4 bases, with 17 bases between them. From germline, CDR1 is LGHDT and CDR2 YNNKEL (reference sequence). This CDR3 spans 17 amino acids. CDR3 nucleotide sequence: TGTGCCAGCAGCCAAGGCAGGGGCCCCATCGGAAATCAGCCCCAGCATTTT. Translating gives CASSQGRGPIGNQPQHF.

DNA for the CDR3: TGTGCCAGTAGTATGGGGGAAGAGCAGTACTTC. It is translated as CASSMGEEQYF. The chain is built from TRBV19 and TRBJ2-7; the D gene could be TRBD1 or TRBD2 (5 bases each). V dropped 3 bases and J dropped 7 bases, with 7 bases sitting between them. Germline V gene lookup returns CDR1 LNHDA and CDR2 SQIVND (reference sequence). The CDR3 has 11 amino acids. The whole variable domain, filled in from reference TRBV19 and TRBJ2-7, reads DGGITQSPKYLFRKEGQNVTLSCEQNLNHDAMYWYRQDPGQGLRLIYYSQIVNDFQKGDIAEGYSVSREKKESFPLTVTSAQKNPTAFYLCASSMGEEQYFGPGTRLTVT.

This clonotype was observed at least ten times. The chain uses TRBV11-2 and TRBJ1-1; D is ambiguous. Looked up from germline, CDR1 is SGHAT and CDR2 is FQNNGV. V dropped 6 bases and J dropped 3 bases, with 11 bases sitting between them. There are 13 residues in the CDR3. CDR3 residues: CASRPIRYTEAFF. The CDR3 coding sequence is TGTGCCAGCAGGCCTATAAGATACACTGAAGCTTTCTTT.

A word on this clonotype: It may be a read error: a sequence one base away is much more abundant. The gene calls are TRBV2 and TRBJ2-3, with 8 positions matching TRBD1. The J segment lost 0 bases and the V segment lost 8 bases, leaving 7 bases of the junction unmatched. Germline V gives CDR1 SNHLY, CDR2 FYNNEI. The CDR3 consists of 15 residues. The CDR3 nucleotides are TGTGCCAGCGGAAGGGACAGGCCTAGCACAGATACGCAGTATTTT. Protein: CASGRDRPSTDTQYF.

This clonotype was counted ten times or more. The chain couples TRBV5-1 to TRBJ2-3, with 9 positions matching TRBD2. Trimming cost V 0 bases and J 6 bases; bases outside gene matches: 8. CDR3 size: 16 residues. CDR1 SGHRS and CDR2 YFSETQ come from the germline V gene. CDR3 sequence (DNA): TGCGCCAGCAGCTTGGGCGAGCGGGGGGCGCCGGATACGCAGTATTTT. Translated: CASSLGERGAPDTQYF.

This clonotype was detected once. CDR3 loop: CSASLRIWALSTDTQYF. DNA of the CDR3: TGCAGTGCTAGTTTGAGGATTTGGGCCCTGAGCACAGATACGCAGTATTTT. The V gene is TRBV20-1, the J gene TRBJ2-3, with D unresolved. The CDR3 contains 17 residues. The germline V gene encodes CDR1 DFQATT and CDR2 SNEGSKA (reference sequence). Deletions cut 3 bases from V and 0 bases from J, with 19 bases between.

The J gene is TRBJ1-5, the V gene TRBV19; D might be TRBD1 (5 bases). Germline lookup yields CDR1 LNHDA and CDR2 SQIVND (reference sequence). V was clipped by 3 bases and J by 7 bases, with 13 bases between them. The CDR3 covers 14 residues. The CDR3 region is CASSIGGRGQPQHF. CDR3 in DNA: TGTGCCAGTAGTATTGGGGGACGGGGACAGCCCCAGCATTTT.

This clonotype was seen ten or more times. The V gene is TRBV27, the J gene TRBJ2-7, with 9 bases matching TRBD1. CDR3 length: 14 residues. Germline lookup yields CDR1 MNHEY and CDR2 SMNVEV (reference sequence). The J segment lost 3 bases and the V segment lost 6 bases, leaving 6 bases of the junction unmatched. CDR3 protein: CASRSGTGLYEQYF. CDR3 DNA: TGTGCCAGCAGGTCCGGGACAGGGCTCTACGAGCAGTACTTC.

The chain has TRBV7-2 and TRBJ1-6; D remains ambiguous. The CDR3 has 14 amino acids. Germline V gives CDR1 SGHTA, CDR2 FQGNSA. Deletions cut 0 bases from V and 9 bases from J, with 9 bases between. The CDR3 DNA is TGTGCCAGCAGCTTAGCTATAGGGAGTTCACCCCTCCACTTT. It specifies CASSLAIGSSPLHF.

The V gene is TRBV15, the J gene TRBJ2-3; D ambiguous. The CDR3 length is 12 residues. V was trimmed by 4 bases and J by 4 bases, leaving 6 bases between them. The germline V gene has CDR1 LNHNV and CDR2 YYDKDF (reference sequence). The CDR3 DNA follows: TGTGCCACCAGCAAGATCTCAGATACGCAGTATTTT. This gives the protein CATSKISDTQYF.

There are many counts of this clonotype. This chain uses TRBV5-1 with TRBJ2-7; the match to TRBD2 covers 10 bases. CDR3 size: 15 residues. From germline, CDR1 is SGHRS and CDR2 YFSETQ. V lost 3 bases, J lost 0 bases, and 3 bases stayed unmatched. DNA of the CDR3: TGCGCCAGCAGCTATAGCGGGGGGACCTCCTACGAGCAGTACTTC. It specifies CASSYSGGTSYEQYF.